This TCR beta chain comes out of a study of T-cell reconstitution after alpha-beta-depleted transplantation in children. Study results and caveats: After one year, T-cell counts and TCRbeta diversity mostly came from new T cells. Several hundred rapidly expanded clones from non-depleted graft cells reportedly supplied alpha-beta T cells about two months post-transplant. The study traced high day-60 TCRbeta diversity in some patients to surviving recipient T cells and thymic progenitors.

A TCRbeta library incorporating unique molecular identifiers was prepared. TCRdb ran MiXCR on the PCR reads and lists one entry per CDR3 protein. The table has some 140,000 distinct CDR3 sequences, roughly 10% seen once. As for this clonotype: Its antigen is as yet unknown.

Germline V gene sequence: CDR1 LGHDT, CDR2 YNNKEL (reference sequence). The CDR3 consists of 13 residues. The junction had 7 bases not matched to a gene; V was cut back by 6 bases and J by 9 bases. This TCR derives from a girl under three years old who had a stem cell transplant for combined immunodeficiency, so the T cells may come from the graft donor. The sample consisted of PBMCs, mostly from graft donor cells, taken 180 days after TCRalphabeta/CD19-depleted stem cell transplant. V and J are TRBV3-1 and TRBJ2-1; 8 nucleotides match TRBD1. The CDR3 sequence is CASSSGGRGEQFF. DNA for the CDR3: TGTGCCAGCAGTTCAGGGGGCAGGGGTGAGCAGTTCTTC.